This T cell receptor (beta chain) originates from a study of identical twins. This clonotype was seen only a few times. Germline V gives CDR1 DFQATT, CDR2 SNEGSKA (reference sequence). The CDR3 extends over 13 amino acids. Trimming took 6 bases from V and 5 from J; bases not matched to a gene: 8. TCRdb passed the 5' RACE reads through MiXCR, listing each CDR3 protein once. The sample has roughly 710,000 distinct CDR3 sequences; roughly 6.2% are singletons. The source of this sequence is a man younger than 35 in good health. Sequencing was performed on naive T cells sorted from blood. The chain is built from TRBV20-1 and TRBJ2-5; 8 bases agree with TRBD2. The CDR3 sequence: CSAERELSETQYF. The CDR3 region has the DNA TGCAGTGCCGAGCGGGAGTTATCGGAGACCCAGTACTTC.